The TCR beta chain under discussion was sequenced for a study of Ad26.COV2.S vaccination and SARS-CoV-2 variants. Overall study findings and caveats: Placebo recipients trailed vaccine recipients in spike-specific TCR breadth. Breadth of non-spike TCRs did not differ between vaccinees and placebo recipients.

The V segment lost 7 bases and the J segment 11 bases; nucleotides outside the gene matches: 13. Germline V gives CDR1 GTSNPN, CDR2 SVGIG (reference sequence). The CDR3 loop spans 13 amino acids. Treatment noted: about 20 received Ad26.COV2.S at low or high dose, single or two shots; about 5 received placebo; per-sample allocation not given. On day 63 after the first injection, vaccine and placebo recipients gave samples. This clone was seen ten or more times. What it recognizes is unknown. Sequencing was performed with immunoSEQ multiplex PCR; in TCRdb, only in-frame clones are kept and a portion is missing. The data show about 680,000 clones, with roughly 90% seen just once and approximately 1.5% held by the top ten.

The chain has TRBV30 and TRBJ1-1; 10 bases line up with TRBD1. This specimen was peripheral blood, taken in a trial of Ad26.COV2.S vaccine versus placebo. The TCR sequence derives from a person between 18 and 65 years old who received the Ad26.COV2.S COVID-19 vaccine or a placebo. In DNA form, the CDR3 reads TGTGCCTTTCGGCCGATCGGGACAGGGGTGGCTTTCTTT. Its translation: CAFRPIGTGVAFF.